This T cell receptor (beta chain) derives from a study of beta chain features in type 1 diabetes. In its sample, this clone was seen a few times. Its antigen is not known. Study-level findings and limits: It was possible that PCR favored shorter templates, equally so in patients and controls. Across patients, naive, central memory and Treg TCRB repertoires exhibited apparently greater similarity than was observed across healthy donors.

The germline CDR1 and CDR2 sequences are LNHDA and SQIVND (reference sequence). The CDR3 length is 13 residues. V lost 7 bases and J lost 7, with 14 bases in between. Reverse transcription of all isolated RNA meant that expressed TCRB transcripts were sequenced. The protocol was immunoSEQ multiplex PCR, while the TCRdb copy is restricted to in-frame clones and leaves out a portion. The sample holds 350,000 to 450,000 clones, approximately 16% seen once. The material sequenced was naive CD4+ T cells from blood. The clonotype comes from a woman aged 18-29 years in good health. The genes are TRBV19 and TRBJ1-5; TRBD1 might be the D (5 bases). The chain's CDR3 is CASNDRTEQPQHF. CDR3 in DNA: TGTGCCAGTAATGACAGAACCGAGCAGCCCCAGCATTTT.